This T cell receptor beta chain emerged from a study of blood T cell repertoires in COVID-19. In the study overall: From the United States, Italy and Spain came samples of acute and convalescent COVID-19. Sources were T cells, B-cell-depleted T cells, or PBMCs; the material itself was cDNA or gDNA.

As originally analysed: Researchers report that nucleated cell counts were estimated from reference gene primer amplification. Sequenced by immunoSEQ multiplex PCR; TCRdb stores in-frame clones only, minus some. V and J calls and clone size follow that table, whereas D and trimming were derived from the DNA. This sample has tens of thousands of clones; 70% to 90% occur once, and the top ten carry around 12%. This CDR3 is built from 16 residues. This sequence originates from a man in his 70s with active or convalescent COVID-19. The chain uses TRBV21-1 and TRBJ2-5; the table's D call, TRBD2, has no DNA check behind it. TRBV21-1 has pseudogene status. Sequenced: peripheral blood. Here the CDR3 reads CASSKVHGGYPETQYF. The CDR3, as DNA: TGTGCCAGCAGCAAAGTTCACGGGGGTTATCCAGAGACCCAGTACTTC.